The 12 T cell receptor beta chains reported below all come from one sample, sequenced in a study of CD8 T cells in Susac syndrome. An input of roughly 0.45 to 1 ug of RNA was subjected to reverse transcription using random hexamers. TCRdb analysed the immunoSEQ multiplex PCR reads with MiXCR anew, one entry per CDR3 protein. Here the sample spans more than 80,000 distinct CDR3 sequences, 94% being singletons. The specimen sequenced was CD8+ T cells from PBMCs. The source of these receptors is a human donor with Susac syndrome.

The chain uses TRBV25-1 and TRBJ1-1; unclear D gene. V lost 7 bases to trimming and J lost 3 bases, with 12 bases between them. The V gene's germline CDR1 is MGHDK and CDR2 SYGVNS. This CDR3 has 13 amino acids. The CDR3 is CASKLDGYTEAFF. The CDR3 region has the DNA TGTGCCAGCAAGTTAGACGGATACACTGAAGCTTTCTTT.

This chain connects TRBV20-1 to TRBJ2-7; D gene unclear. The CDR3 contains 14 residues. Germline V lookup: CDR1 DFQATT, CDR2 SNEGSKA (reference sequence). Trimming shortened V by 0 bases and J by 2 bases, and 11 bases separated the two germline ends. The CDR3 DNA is TGCAGTGCTAGAGACGGAACAGACGCCTACGAGCAGTACTTC. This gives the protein CSARDGTDAYEQYF.

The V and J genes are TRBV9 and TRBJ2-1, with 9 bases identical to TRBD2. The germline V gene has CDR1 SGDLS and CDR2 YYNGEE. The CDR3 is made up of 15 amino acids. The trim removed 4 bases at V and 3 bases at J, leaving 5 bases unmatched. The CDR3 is CASSSSGGYYNEQFF. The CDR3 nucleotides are TGTGCCAGCAGCAGTAGCGGGGGTTACTACAATGAGCAGTTCTTC.

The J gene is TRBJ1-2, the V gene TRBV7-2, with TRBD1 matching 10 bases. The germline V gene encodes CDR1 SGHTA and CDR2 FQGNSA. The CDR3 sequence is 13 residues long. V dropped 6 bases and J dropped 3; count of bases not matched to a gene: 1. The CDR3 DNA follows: TGTGCCAGCAGAGGGACAGGGGACTATGGCTACACCTTC. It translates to CASRGTGDYGYTF. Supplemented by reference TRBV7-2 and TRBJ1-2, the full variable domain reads GAGVSQSPSNKVTEKGKDVELRCDPISGHTALYWYRQSLGQGLEFLIYFQGNSAPDKSGLPSDRFSAERTGGSVSTLTIQRTQQEDSAVYLCASRGTGDYGYTFGSGTRLTVV.

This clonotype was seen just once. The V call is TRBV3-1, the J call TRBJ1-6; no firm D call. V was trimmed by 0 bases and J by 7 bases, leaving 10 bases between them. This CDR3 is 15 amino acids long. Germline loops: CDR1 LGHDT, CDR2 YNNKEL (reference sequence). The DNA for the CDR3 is TGTGCCAGCAGCCAAGATCGTCACAGAAATTCACCCCTCCACTTT. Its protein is CASSQDRHRNSPLHF. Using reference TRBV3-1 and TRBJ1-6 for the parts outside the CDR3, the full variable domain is DTAVSQTPKYLVTQMGNDKSIKCEQNLGHDTMYWYKQDSKKFLKIMFSYNNKELIINETVPNRFSPKSPDKAHLNLHINSLELGDSAVYFCASSQDRHRNSPLHFGNGTRLTVT.

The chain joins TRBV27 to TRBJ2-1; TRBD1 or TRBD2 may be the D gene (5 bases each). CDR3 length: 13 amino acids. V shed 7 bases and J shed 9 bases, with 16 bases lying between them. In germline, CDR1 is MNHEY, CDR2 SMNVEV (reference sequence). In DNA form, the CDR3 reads TGTGCCAGCACCCTAAATTCGGGGACTGAGCAGTTCTTC. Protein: CASTLNSGTEQFF.

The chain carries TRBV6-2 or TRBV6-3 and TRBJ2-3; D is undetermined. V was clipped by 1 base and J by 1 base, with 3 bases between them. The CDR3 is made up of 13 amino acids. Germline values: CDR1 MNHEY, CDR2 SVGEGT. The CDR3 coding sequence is TGTGCCAGCAGTTACTTCCGCACAGATACGCAGTATTTT. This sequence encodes CASSYFRTDTQYF.

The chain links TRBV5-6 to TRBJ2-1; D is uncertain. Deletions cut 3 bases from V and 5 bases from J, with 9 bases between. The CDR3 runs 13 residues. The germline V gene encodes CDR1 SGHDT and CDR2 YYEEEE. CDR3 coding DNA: TGTGCCAGCAGCTCCCCCAGTGACAATGAGCAGTTCTTC. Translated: CASSSPSDNEQFF. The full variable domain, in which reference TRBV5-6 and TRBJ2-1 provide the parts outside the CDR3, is DAGVTQSPTHLIKTRGQQVTLRCSPKSGHDTVSWYQQALGQGPQFIFQYYEEEERQRGNFPDRFSGHQFPNYSSELNVNALLLGDSALYLCASSSPSDNEQFFGPGTRLTVL.

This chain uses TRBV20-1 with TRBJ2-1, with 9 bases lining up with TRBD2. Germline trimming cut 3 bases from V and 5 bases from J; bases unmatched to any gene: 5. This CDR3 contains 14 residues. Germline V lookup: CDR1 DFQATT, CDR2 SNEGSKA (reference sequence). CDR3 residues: CSARTSGRNNEQFF. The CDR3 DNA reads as TGCAGTGCTAGGACTAGCGGACGAAACAATGAGCAGTTCTTC.

CDR3 protein: CASSRDPGPYGYTF. For the CDR3, the DNA is TGTGCCAGCAGCCGAGACCCGGGCCCCTATGGCTACACCTTC. This sequence joins TRBV6-6 and TRBJ1-2; D is ambiguous. The CDR3 extends over 14 amino acids. Trimming left V 6 bases short and J 4 bases short, with 15 bases between. Germline loops: CDR1 MNHNY, CDR2 SVGAGI (reference sequence).

Here the CDR3 reads CSASGGLAGYAGTDTQYF. The CDR3 nucleotides are TGCAGTGCCTCAGGGGGGCTAGCGGGGTATGCTGGGACAGATACGCAGTATTTT. This chain links TRBV20-1 with TRBJ2-3; 9 positions match TRBD2. V gave up 6 bases and J gave up 3 bases; unmatched junction bases: 19. In germline, CDR1 is DFQATT, CDR2 SNEGSKA (reference sequence). The CDR3 is made up of 18 amino acids.

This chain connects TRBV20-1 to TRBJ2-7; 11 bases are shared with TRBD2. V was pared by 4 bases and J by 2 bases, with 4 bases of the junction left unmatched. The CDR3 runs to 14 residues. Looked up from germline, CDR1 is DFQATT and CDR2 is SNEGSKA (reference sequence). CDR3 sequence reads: CSATLAGGPYEQYF. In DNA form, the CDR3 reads TGCAGTGCTACCCTAGCGGGGGGCCCCTACGAGCAGTACTTC.